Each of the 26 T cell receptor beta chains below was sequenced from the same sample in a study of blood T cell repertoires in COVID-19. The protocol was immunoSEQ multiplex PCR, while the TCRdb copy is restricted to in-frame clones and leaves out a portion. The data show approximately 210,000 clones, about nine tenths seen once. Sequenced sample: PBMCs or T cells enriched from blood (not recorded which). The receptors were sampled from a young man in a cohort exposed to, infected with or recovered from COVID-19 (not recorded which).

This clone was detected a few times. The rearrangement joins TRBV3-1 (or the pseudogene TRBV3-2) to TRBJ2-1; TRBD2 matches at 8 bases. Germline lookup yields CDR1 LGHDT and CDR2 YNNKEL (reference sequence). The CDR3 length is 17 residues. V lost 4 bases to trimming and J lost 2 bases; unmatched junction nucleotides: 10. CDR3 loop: CASSPRASGSAYNEQFF. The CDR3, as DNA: TGTGCCAGCAGCCCCCGCGCCAGCGGGAGCGCCTACAATGAGCAGTTCTTC.

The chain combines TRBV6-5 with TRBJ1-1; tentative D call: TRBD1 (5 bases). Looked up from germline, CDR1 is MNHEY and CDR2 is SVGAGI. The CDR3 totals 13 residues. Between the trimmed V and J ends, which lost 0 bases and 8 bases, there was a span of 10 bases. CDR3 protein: CASSYSGVGEAFF. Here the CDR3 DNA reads TGTGCCAGCAGTTACTCAGGGGTTGGAGAAGCTTTCTTT.

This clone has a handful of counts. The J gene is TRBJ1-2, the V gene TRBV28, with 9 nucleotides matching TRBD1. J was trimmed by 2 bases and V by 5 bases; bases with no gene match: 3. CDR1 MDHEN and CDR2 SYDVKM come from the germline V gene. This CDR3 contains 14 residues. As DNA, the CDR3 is TGTGCCAGCAGTATACAGGGGGCGAACTATGGCTACACCTTC. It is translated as CASSIQGANYGYTF.

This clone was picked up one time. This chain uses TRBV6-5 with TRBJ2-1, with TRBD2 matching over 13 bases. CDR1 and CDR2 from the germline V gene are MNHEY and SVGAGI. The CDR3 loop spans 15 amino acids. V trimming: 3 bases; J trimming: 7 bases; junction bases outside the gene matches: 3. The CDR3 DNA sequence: TGTGCCAGCAGTTATTGGACTAGCGGGAGTAATGAGCAGTTCTTC. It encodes CASSYWTSGSNEQFF.

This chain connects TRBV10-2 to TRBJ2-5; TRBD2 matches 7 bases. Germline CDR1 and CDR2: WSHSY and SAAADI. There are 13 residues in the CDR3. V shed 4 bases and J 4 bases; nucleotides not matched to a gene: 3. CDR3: CASSGQRGETQYF. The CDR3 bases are TGCGCCAGCAGTGGTCAGCGGGGAGAGACCCAGTACTTC.

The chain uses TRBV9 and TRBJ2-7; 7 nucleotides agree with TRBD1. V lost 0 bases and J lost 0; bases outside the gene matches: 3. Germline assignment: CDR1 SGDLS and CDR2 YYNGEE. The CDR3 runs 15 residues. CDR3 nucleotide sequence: TGTGCCAGCAGCGTAGCACGGGACAGCTCCTACGAGCAGTACTTC. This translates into CASSVARDSSYEQYF.

In nucleotides, the CDR3 is TGTGCCAGCAGCCCAGGGGGCTCCTACGAGCAGTACTTC. This codes for CASSPGGSYEQYF. The genes are TRBV7-9 and TRBJ2-7, with TRBD1 matching over 7 bases. The CDR3 is 13 residues long. Germline CDR1 SEHNR, CDR2 FQNEAQ (reference sequence). V gave up 5 bases and J gave up 0 bases; unmatched junction bases: 1.

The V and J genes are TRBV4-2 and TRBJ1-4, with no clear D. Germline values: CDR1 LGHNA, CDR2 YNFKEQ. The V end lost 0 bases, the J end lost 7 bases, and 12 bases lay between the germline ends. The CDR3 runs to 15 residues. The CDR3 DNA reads TGTGCCAGCAGCCAAGATGGCGCAGCGTTTGAAAAACTGTTTTTT. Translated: CASSQDGAAFEKLFF.

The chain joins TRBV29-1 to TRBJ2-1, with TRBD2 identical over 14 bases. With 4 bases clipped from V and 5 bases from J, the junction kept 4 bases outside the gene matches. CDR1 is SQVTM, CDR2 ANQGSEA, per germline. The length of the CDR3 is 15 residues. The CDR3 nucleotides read TGCAGCGTTGCCGGGACTAGCGGGAGAAACAATGAGCAGTTCTTC. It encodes CSVAGTSGRNNEQFF.

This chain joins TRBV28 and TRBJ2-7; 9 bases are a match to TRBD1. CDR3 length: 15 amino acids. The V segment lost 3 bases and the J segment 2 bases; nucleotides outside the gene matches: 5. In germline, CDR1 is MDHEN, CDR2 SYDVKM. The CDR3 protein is CASSFPGQGTYEQYF. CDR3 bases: TGTGCCAGCAGTTTCCCGGGACAGGGCACCTACGAGCAGTACTTC.

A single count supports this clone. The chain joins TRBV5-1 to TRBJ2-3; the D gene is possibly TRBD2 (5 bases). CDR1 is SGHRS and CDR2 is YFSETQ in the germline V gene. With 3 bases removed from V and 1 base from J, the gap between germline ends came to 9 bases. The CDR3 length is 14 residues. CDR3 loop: CASSSDSGTDTQYF. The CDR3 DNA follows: TGCGCCAGCAGCTCGGACTCAGGCACAGATACGCAGTATTTT.

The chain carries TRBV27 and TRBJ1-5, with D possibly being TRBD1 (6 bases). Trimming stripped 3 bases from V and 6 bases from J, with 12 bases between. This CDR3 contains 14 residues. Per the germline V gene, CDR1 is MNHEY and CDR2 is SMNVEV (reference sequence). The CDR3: CASSLGGAGQPQHF. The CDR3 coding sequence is TGTGCCAGCAGTTTGGGGGGGGCCGGTCAGCCCCAGCATTTT.

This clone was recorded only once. CDR3 loop: CASSSPGTGALHYGYTF. Here the CDR3 DNA reads TGTGCCAGCAGTTCCCCGGGGACAGGGGCCTTACATTATGGCTACACCTTC. The chain recombines TRBV5-5 with TRBJ1-2, with 10 bases that match TRBD1. Germline CDR1 is SGHKS and CDR2 is YYEKEE (reference sequence). The J segment lost 5 bases and the V segment lost 5 bases, leaving 15 bases of the junction unmatched. The CDR3 consists of 17 residues.

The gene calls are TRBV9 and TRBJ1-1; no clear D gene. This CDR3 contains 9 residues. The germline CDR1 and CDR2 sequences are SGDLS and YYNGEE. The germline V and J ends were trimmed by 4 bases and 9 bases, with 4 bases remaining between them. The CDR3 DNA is TGTGCCAGCAGCTATAAAGCTTTCTTT. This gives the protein CASSYKAFF.

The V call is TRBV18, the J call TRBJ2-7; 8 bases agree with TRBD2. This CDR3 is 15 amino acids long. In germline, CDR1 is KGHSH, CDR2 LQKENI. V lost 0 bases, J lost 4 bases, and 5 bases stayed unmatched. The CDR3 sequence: CASSPPTGGEYEQYF. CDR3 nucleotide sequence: TGTGCCAGCTCACCACCGACGGGAGGGGAGTACGAGCAGTACTTC.

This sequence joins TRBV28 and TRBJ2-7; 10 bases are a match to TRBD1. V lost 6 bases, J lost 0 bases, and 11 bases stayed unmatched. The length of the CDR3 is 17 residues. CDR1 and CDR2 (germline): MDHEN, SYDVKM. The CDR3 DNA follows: TGTGCCAGCAGCACTTTCGCGGGACAGGGGTACTCCTACGAGCAGTACTTC. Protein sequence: CASSTFAGQGYSYEQYF. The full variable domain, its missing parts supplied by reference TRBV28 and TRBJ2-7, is DVKVTQSSRYLVKRTGEKVFLECVQDMDHENMFWYRQDPGLGLRLIYFSYDVKMKEKGDIPEGYSVSREKKERFSLILESASTNQTSMYLCASSTFAGQGYSYEQYFGPGTRLTVT.

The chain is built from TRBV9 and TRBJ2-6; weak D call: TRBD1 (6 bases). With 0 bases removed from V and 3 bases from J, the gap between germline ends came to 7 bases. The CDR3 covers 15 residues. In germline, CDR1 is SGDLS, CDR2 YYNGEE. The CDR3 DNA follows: TGTGCCAGCAGCGTAGGGGGGCGTGGGGCCAACGTCCTGACTTTC. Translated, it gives CASSVGGRGANVLTF.

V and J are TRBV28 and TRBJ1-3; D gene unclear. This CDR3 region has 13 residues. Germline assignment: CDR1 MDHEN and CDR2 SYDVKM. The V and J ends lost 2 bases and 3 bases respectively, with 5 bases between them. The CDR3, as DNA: TGTGCCAGCAGTTTAGAGGGTGGAAACACCATATATTTT. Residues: CASSLEGGNTIYF.

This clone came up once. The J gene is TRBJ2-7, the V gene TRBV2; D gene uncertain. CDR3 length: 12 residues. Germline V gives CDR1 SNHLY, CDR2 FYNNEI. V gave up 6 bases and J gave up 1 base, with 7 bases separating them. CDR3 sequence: CASRRSSYEQYF. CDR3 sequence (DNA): TGTGCCAGCAGGCGTAGTTCCTACGAGCAGTACTTC.

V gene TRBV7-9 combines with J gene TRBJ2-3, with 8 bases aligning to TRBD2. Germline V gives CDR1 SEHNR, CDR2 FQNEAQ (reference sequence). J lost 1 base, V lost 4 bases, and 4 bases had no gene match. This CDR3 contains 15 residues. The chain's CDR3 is CASSYTSGRTDTQYF. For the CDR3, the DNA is TGTGCCAGCAGCTATACTAGCGGCCGCACAGATACGCAGTATTTT.

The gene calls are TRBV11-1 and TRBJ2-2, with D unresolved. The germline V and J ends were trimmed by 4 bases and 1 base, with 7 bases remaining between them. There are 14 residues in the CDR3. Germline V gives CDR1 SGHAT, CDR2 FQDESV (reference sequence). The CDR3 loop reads CASSYGVNTGELFF. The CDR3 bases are TGTGCCAGCAGCTACGGAGTGAACACCGGGGAGCTGTTTTTT.

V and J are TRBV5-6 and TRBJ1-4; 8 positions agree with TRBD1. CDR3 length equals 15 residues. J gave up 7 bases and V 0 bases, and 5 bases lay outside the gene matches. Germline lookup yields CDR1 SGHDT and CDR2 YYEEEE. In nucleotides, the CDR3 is TGTGCCAGCAGCTTGGCCCCGGGACAGGCTGAAAAACTGTTTTTT. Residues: CASSLAPGQAEKLFF.

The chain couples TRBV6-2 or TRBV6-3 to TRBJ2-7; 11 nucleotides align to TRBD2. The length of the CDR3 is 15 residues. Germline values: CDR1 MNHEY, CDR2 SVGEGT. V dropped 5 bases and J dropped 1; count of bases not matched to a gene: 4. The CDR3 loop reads CASSDSGRGSYEQYF. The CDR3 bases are TGTGCCAGCAGTGATAGCGGGAGGGGGTCCTACGAGCAGTACTTC.

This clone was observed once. This CDR3 is CASSFDRGSPYGYTF. CDR3 nucleotides: TGTGCCAGCAGCTTTGACAGGGGATCTCCCTATGGCTACACCTTC. The chain employs TRBV7-6 and TRBJ1-2; 8 bases agree with TRBD1. The CDR3 length is 15 residues. The V gene end was trimmed by 3 bases and the J gene end by 4 bases; junction bases not matched to a gene: 7. In germline, CDR1 is SGHVS, CDR2 FNYEAQ.

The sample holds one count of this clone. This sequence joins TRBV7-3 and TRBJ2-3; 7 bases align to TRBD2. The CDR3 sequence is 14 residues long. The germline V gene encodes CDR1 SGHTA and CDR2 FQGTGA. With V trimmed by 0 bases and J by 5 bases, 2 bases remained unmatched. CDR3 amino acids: CASSLTVAGDTQYF. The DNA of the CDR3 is TGTGCCAGCAGCTTAACGGTAGCGGGAGATACGCAGTATTTT.

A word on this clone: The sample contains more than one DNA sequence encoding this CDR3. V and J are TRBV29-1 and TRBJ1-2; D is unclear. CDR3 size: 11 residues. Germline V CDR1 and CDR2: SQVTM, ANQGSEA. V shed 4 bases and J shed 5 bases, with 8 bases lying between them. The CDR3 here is CSVGANYGYTF. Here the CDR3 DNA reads TGCAGCGTTGGCGCGAATTATGGCTACACCTTC.